The 9 T cell receptor beta chains given below trace back to one sample, sequenced in a study of blood T cells in healthy people across ages. Then a second PCR, running roughly 6 to 11 cycles, was carried out with a sample-barcoded 5' primer and a J-beta primer mix. Via MiXCR, TCRdb re-called the 5' RACE reads, giving one row per CDR3 protein. The sample lists 580,000 or so distinct CDR3 sequences; 47% were seen once. Sequencing used blood. These receptors originate from a man of 80 years or more in good health.

The chain couples TRBV6-6 to TRBJ2-2; TRBD1 agrees at 10 bases. Germline lookup yields CDR1 MNHNY and CDR2 SVGAGI (reference sequence). With V trimmed by 7 bases and J by 5 bases, 10 bases remained unmatched. The length of the CDR3 is 16 residues. The CDR3, as DNA: TGTGCCAGCACCTTGACAGGGGGCGTGAGGACCGGGGAGCTGTTTTTT. This gives the protein CASTLTGGVRTGELFF.

As concerns this clonotype: Mismatch with germline at one junction end may stem from a read error. The V call is TRBV7-8, the J call TRBJ1-1, with D perhaps matching TRBD1 (5 bases). This CDR3 spans 13 amino acids. Germline CDR1 SGHVS, CDR2 FQNEAQ. CDR3 nucleotides: TGCGCCAGCAGCAAAGGACAGAACACTGAAGCTTTCTTT. It encodes CASSKGQNTEAFF.

The chain is built from TRBV6-6 and TRBJ1-4, with D possibly TRBD1 on 5 matching bases. Germline loops: CDR1 MNHNY, CDR2 SVGAGI (reference sequence). Trimming took 6 bases from V and 8 from J, leaving 10 bases between them. The CDR3 has 12 residues. This CDR3 is CASSRAGEKLFF. CDR3 coding DNA: TGTGCCAGCAGCAGGGCGGGGGAAAAACTGTTTTTT.

The chain carries TRBV19 and TRBJ2-2; 9 bases agree with TRBD1. V lost 3 bases to trimming and J lost 4 bases; unmatched junction nucleotides: 6. The CDR3 has 16 amino acids. Germline V lookup: CDR1 LNHDA, CDR2 SQIVND (reference sequence). DNA for the CDR3: TGTGCCAGTAGTATGGTACAGGGGGCAAGCACCGGGGAGCTGTTTTTT. The encoded protein is CASSMVQGASTGELFF. The full variable domain, rest sourced from reference TRBV19 and TRBJ2-2, is DGGITQSPKYLFRKEGQNVTLSCEQNLNHDAMYWYRQDPGQGLRLIYYSQIVNDFQKGDIAEGYSVSREKKESFPLTVTSAQKNPTAFYLCASSMVQGASTGELFFGEGSRLTVL.

The chain is built from TRBV7-2 and TRBJ2-7, with TRBD2 matching 15 bases. The V gene end was trimmed by 6 bases and the J gene end by 2 bases; junction bases not matched to a gene: 8. Germline loops: CDR1 SGHTA, CDR2 FQGNSA. This CDR3 region has 17 residues. The CDR3 nucleotides read TGTGCCAGCAGGACGGGACTAGCGGGAGGTCTCCCCTACGAGCAGTACTTC. This codes for CASRTGLAGGLPYEQYF. The full variable domain, completed using reference TRBV7-2 and TRBJ2-7, is GAGVSQSPSNKVTEKGKDVELRCDPISGHTALYWYRQSLGQGLEFLIYFQGNSAPDKSGLPSDRFSAERTGGSVSTLTIQRTQQEDSAVYLCASRTGLAGGLPYEQYFGPGTRLTVT.

The rearrangement uses TRBV5-1 and TRBJ2-1; tentatively, D is TRBD2 (6 bases). Between the trimmed V and J ends, which lost 2 bases and 6 bases, there was a span of 21 bases. The CDR3 loop spans 17 amino acids. CDR1 is SGHRS, CDR2 YFSETQ, per germline. The CDR3 DNA reads TGCGCCAGCAGCTTACCGGAGGGCTCGGGGGTTGTCAATGAGCAGTTCTTC. Amino acid sequence: CASSLPEGSGVVNEQFF.

The chain couples TRBV7-6 to TRBJ2-7; D is possibly TRBD2 (6 bases). The V end was cut by 5 bases, the J end by 4 bases, with 12 bases between. Per germline, CDR1 SGHVS and CDR2 FNYEAQ. The CDR3 is 13 amino acids. As DNA, the CDR3 is TGTGCCAGCAGCCGAATAAGCGGGTACGAGCAGTACTTC. Its translation is CASSRISGYEQYF.

This clonotype was found many times. The chain links TRBV6-6 to TRBJ1-2; D not resolved. V dropped 4 bases and J dropped 8 bases, with 14 bases sitting between them. Germline V CDR1 and CDR2: MNHNY, SVGAGI (reference sequence). The CDR3 is 13 amino acids. CDR3 DNA: TGTGCCAGCAGTTCGGGTATTTCGGAGGGCTACACCTTC. This gives the protein CASSSGISEGYTF.

This clonotype was detected ten times or more. With a much larger clone just one base away, this may be a read error. The V call is TRBV7-9, the J call TRBJ2-5; tentatively, D is TRBD2 (5 bases). Trimming stripped 4 bases from V and 11 bases from J, with 20 bases between. Germline CDR1 is SEHNR and CDR2 is FQNEAQ (reference sequence). The CDR3 is 14 residues long. This CDR3 is CASSSPDGGNEQYF. As DNA, the CDR3 is TGTGCCAGCAGCTCACCGGACGGAGGCAATGAGCAGTACTTC.